Below, 26 T cell receptor beta chains from the same sample are listed, as sequenced in a study of cytomegalovirus exposure and HLA in healthy donors. A multiplex PCR was run with 60 Vbeta primers and 13 Jbeta primers. The table came from immunoSEQ multiplex PCR; TCRdb's copy has only in-frame clones and leaves some out. The data show roughly 140,000 clones, roughly three quarters seen once. Sequenced sample: PBMCs. Source of these receptors: a female donor in good health and CMV-seronegative.

The V call is TRBV7-8, the J call TRBJ2-1; TRBD1 aligns across 7 bases. CDR3 length: 16 amino acids. V lost 5 bases and J lost 5; bases outside the gene matches: 12. CDR1 and CDR2 from the germline V gene are SGHVS and FQNEAQ. CDR3 nucleotides: TGTGCCAGCAGCCCCTGGACAGGCCGGGTCCACAATGAGCAGTTCTTC. It encodes CASSPWTGRVHNEQFF.

The chain couples TRBV7-2 to TRBJ1-3, with D unclear. V lost 0 bases and J 9 bases, leaving 6 bases between the germline ends. Germline V CDR1 and CDR2: SGHTA, FQGNSA. The CDR3 is 12 residues long. CDR3 region: CASSLASGTIYF. CDR3 sequence (DNA): TGTGCCAGCAGCTTAGCGTCAGGCACCATATATTTT.

The chain employs TRBV7-6 and TRBJ2-5, with TRBD2 as a possible D gene (5 bases). V was cut by 5 bases and J by 0 bases, with 10 bases left in between. In germline, CDR1 is SGHVS, CDR2 FNYEAQ. CDR3 length: 14 amino acids. CDR3 protein: CASSLRGNQETQYF. The CDR3 DNA sequence: TGTGCCAGCAGCCTCCGAGGGAACCAAGAGACCCAGTACTTC.

The chain carries TRBV12-2 and TRBJ2-7; the table's D call, TRBD1, has no DNA check behind it. TRBV12-2 is a listed pseudogene. This CDR3 is built from 15 residues. This CDR3 reads CASRYARDRSYEQYF. DNA for the CDR3: TGTGCAAGTCGCTATGCCCGGGACAGGTCCTACGAGCAGTACTTC.

The genes are TRBV7-2 and TRBJ1-1; TRBD1 agrees at 8 bases. The CDR3 spans 12 residues. From germline, CDR1 is SGHTA and CDR2 FQGNSA. V gave up 7 bases and J gave up 12 bases; unmatched junction bases: 10. CDR3 sequence (DNA): TGTGCCAGCATGCGACAGGGGAGCGTCTCTTTCTTT. Residues: CASMRQGSVSFF.

The chain joins TRBV30 to TRBJ2-7, with D perhaps matching TRBD2 (5 bases). CDR1 and CDR2 (germline): GTSNPN, SVGIG (reference sequence). This CDR3 region has 14 residues. Between the trimmed V and J ends, which lost 0 bases and 0 bases, there was a span of 9 bases. CDR3 bases: TGTGCCTGGAGTGTACAAGGAGGCTCCTACGAGCAGTACTTC. Its translation is CAWSVQGGSYEQYF.

The chain uses TRBV28 and TRBJ1-1; 7 bases match TRBD1. CDR1 is MDHEN, CDR2 SYDVKM, per germline. Trimming removed 5 bases from V and 11 bases from J; junction bases left unmatched: 8. The CDR3 sequence is 12 residues long. CDR3 sequence reads: CASSISTGDAFF. The CDR3 bases are TGTGCCAGCAGTATATCAACAGGGGACGCTTTCTTT.

The chain is built from TRBV30 and TRBJ1-6, with D possibly TRBD1 on 5 matching bases. V lost 0 bases and J lost 10, with 19 bases in between. The CDR3 sequence is 16 residues long. Germline V CDR1 and CDR2: GTSNPN, SVGIG (reference sequence). The CDR3 protein is CAWSVIGQILFSPLHF. As DNA, the CDR3 is TGTGCCTGGAGTGTAATAGGACAAATATTGTTCTCACCCCTCCACTTT.

The J gene is TRBJ1-4, the V gene TRBV11-2; D may be TRBD1 (6 bases). Trimming removed 1 base at V and 5 bases at J, with 14 bases between. The CDR3 length is 16 residues. Germline CDR1 and CDR2: SGHAT and FQNNGV. CDR3 in DNA: TGTGCCAGCAGCTTAGCACCCCAGGGGCCGAATGAAAAACTGTTTTTT. Translation: CASSLAPQGPNEKLFF.

This clone has ten or more counts. This chain uses TRBV6-6 with TRBJ1-1; D is uncertain. Looked up from germline, CDR1 is MNHNY and CDR2 is SVGAGI (reference sequence). V was clipped by 4 bases and J by 2 bases, with 8 bases between them. This CDR3 contains 13 residues. CDR3 in amino acids: CASSSNRNTEAFF. CDR3 nucleotides: TGTGCCAGCAGTTCGAACAGAAACACTGAAGCTTTCTTT.

DNA for the CDR3: TGCGCCAGCAGCATACTAGCGGGGGCCTTTGGGGAGCTGTTTTTT. It is translated as CASSILAGAFGELFF. The chain uses TRBV4-3 and TRBJ2-2; TRBD2 agrees at 11 bases. The CDR3 contains 15 residues. V was pared by 5 bases and J by 8 bases, with 7 bases of the junction left unmatched. CDR1 is LGHNA and CDR2 is YSLEER in the germline V gene.

The V and J genes are TRBV5-1 and TRBJ2-2, with TRBD2 matching 8 bases. The CDR3 contains 16 residues. Germline CDR1 SGHRS, CDR2 YFSETQ. The V segment lost 1 base and the J segment 6 bases; nucleotides outside the gene matches: 8. CDR3 protein: CASSLRGTSAAGELFF. CDR3 bases: TGCGCCAGCAGCTTGCGCGGGACTAGTGCAGCCGGGGAGCTGTTTTTT.

The chain employs TRBV5-5 and TRBJ2-3; TRBD2 might be the D (6 bases). The V and J ends lost 4 bases and 2 bases respectively, with 11 bases between them. Germline values: CDR1 SGHKS, CDR2 YYEKEE (reference sequence). The CDR3 has 14 amino acids. The CDR3 DNA sequence: TGTGCCAGCAGCCGGAGGGGAGCCACAGATACGCAGTATTTT. Amino acids: CASSRRGATDTQYF.

The chain joins TRBV6-5 to TRBJ1-2; 8 bases align to TRBD1. Germline CDR1 MNHEY, CDR2 SVGAGI. This CDR3 is built from 15 residues. The ends lost 0 bases at V and 3 bases at J; junction bases unmatched: 3. Written as DNA, the CDR3 is TGTGCCAGCAGTTACTCAGACAGGGGATACTATGGCTACACCTTC. Its protein is CASSYSDRGYYGYTF.

The chain couples TRBV28 to TRBJ1-2, with TRBD1 matching 9 bases. CDR1 is MDHEN and CDR2 is SYDVKM in the germline V gene. The CDR3 is 16 residues long. The trim removed 6 bases at V and 4 bases at J, leaving 12 bases unmatched. In DNA form, the CDR3 reads TGTGCCAGCAGCCCGAGGAGGGGACAGGGAAGCTATGGCTACACCTTC. Its translation is CASSPRRGQGSYGYTF.

V is TRBV5-6 and J is TRBJ2-3; TRBD2 aligns across 9 bases. CDR1 and CDR2 (germline): SGHDT, YYEEEE. The CDR3 has 16 amino acids. The trim removed 4 bases at V and 6 bases at J, leaving 12 bases unmatched. The CDR3 spells CASSLSGLAGRDTQYF. The CDR3 DNA follows: TGTGCCAGCAGCCTCTCGGGGCTAGCGGGGCGGGATACGCAGTATTTT.

About this clone itself: At one end the junction does not follow the germline gene, possibly because of a read error. The chain recombines TRBV7-9 with TRBJ1-3; no clear D gene. This CDR3 region has 12 residues. In germline, CDR1 is SEHNR, CDR2 FQNEAQ (reference sequence). The CDR3 here is CSSSFTGNTIYF. CDR3 bases: TGTTCCAGCAGCTTTACTGGAAACACCATATATTTT.

This clone was seen once. The CDR3 DNA follows: TGTGCCACCTCCCCTTTCATCCGACCGATGACTGATCAGCCCCAGCATTTT. Protein sequence: CATSPFIRPMTDQPQHF. The chain combines TRBV28 with TRBJ1-5; the D is unclear. The CDR3 totals 17 residues. Germline V gives CDR1 MDHEN, CDR2 SYDVKM. V was cut by 10 bases and J by 5 bases, with 27 bases left in between.

The count of this clone is one. The J gene is TRBJ1-2, the V gene TRBV5-4, with 10 bases identical to TRBD1. CDR3 length equals 17 residues. CDR1 SGHNT and CDR2 YYREEE come from the germline V gene (reference sequence). Trimming cost V 0 bases and J 8 bases; bases outside gene matches: 13. CDR3 sequence (DNA): TGTGCCAGCAGCTTGGGAGGGACAGGGGCCGAACTATACGGCTACACCTTC. The encoded protein is CASSLGGTGAELYGYTF.

The chain is built from TRBV19 and TRBJ1-3; D remains unclear. V lost 6 bases to trimming and J lost 4 bases, with 13 bases between them. The CDR3 is 14 amino acids. Germline-derived CDR1 and CDR2 are LNHDA and SQIVND (reference sequence). DNA for the CDR3: TGTGCCAGTAGGATCAGTGCTTTAGGAAACACCATATATTTT. Translation: CASRISALGNTIYF.

The CDR3 is CARGVTGSITNYGYTF. In DNA, the CDR3 is TGTGCCAGAGGGGTGACGGGCAGTATAACTAACTATGGCTACACCTTC. The chain carries TRBV21-1 and TRBJ1-2; the D call of TRBD1 is as the table states it, not checked on the DNA. TRBV21-1 is labeled a pseudogene. The CDR3 consists of 16 residues.

The chain combines TRBV4-1 with TRBJ1-2; 8 bases are a match to TRBD1. The CDR3 has 16 amino acids. CDR1 and CDR2 (germline): MGHRA, YSYEKL. Trimming removed 1 base from V and 4 bases from J; junction bases left unmatched: 8. The CDR3 region has the DNA TGCGCCAGCAGCCAAGGTCATCCAGGGGGCAGCTATGGCTACACCTTC. Translated, it gives CASSQGHPGGSYGYTF.

The V call is TRBV18, the J call TRBJ2-5, with D perhaps matching TRBD1 (5 bases). V was trimmed by 3 bases and J by 5 bases, leaving 13 bases between them. This CDR3 is 14 amino acids long. Germline CDR1 KGHSH, CDR2 LQKENI. The CDR3 spells CASSPSQGGETQYF. DNA for the CDR3: TGTGCCAGCTCACCTAGTCAGGGTGGGGAGACCCAGTACTTC. Complete variable domain (other parts from reference TRBV18 and TRBJ2-5): NAGVMQNPRHLVRRRGQEARLRCSPMKGHSHVYWYRQLPEEGLKFMVYLQKENIIDESGMPKERFSAEFPKEGPSILRIQQVVRGDSAAYFCASSPSQGGETQYFGPGTRLLVL.

The chain combines TRBV6-4 with TRBJ1-1, with D perhaps TRBD1 (5 bases). From germline, CDR1 is MRHNA and CDR2 SNTAGT. The CDR3 loop spans 14 amino acids. V shed 2 bases and J shed 5 bases, with 12 bases lying between them. The CDR3 sequence: CASSDGGEGTEAFF. CDR3 in DNA: TGTGCCAGCAGTGACGGGGGGGAAGGGACTGAAGCTTTCTTT.

V gene TRBV18 combines with J gene TRBJ1-2, with 7 bases lining up with TRBD1. J gave up 2 bases and V 4 bases, and 10 bases lay outside the gene matches. This CDR3 comprises 16 residues. Germline loops: CDR1 KGHSH, CDR2 LQKENI. The CDR3 sequence: CASSHARRGLNYGYTF. CDR3 DNA: TGTGCCAGCTCACATGCCCGTAGGGGGCTGAACTATGGCTACACCTTC.

The V and J genes are TRBV5-4 and TRBJ2-7; 7 nucleotides align to TRBD1. The V and J ends lost 4 bases and 3 bases, in that order; junction bases with no gene match: 7. The germline V gene encodes CDR1 SGHNT and CDR2 YYREEE (reference sequence). CDR3 length: 14 amino acids. The CDR3 DNA reads TGTGCCAGCAGCCTCCGGACAGGCGGCTACGAGCAGTACTTC. Residues: CASSLRTGGYEQYF.